Here is one T cell receptor beta chain with its context. Ten or more counts support this clonotype. This receptor's antigen is unknown. One base away there is no much larger clone; base qualities are not given. Looking up the germline V gene yields CDR1 MNHNS and CDR2 SASEGT. The CDR3 has 13 amino acids, counting the end cysteine and phenylalanine. Just CDR3 DNA is preserved here, 39 bases in frame from base 1. V gives up 7 bases and J gives up 2 bases, and the segment between their germline ends measures 11 bases. The sample belongs to a study of identical twins (dated by TCRdb to the mid-2010s). Some background on the complete study: The study deep-sequenced TCR alpha and beta repertoires from monozygotic twins, unrelated adults of various ages and cord blood to test whether fetal clonotypes persist. To rule out contamination, replicate twin experiments were performed at different times with different library preparation protocols.

The research as a whole found: In beta out-of-frame sequences, excess twin sharing was weaker, because having fewer shared sequences lowered the signal-to-noise ratio. Because the same donors could not be followed over many years, the conclusions relied on cross-sectional statistical analysis. Zero-insertion analyses could be partly confounded by invariant T cells such as MAIT and iNKT, although diverse VJ usage argued against such confounding for most clonotypes. Fewer insertions were carried by abundant cord blood beta clonotypes, a similar but weaker trend appeared in young adult naive repertoires, and no such trend appeared in memory repertoires. Compared with coincidental sharing between unrelated individuals, out-of-frame TCR alpha sequences shared between twins had an excess of sequences with low generation probability. In monozygotic twins, recombination models systematically underestimated out-of-frame TCR alpha sharing, but the models matched the sharing seen between unrelated individuals.

Library preparation used 5' RACE. These reads were obtained on an Illumina HiSeq 2000. Template switching introduced a universal primer binding site; the final cDNA contained a unique molecular identifier, enabling accurate counting of TCR cDNA molecules. First-strand cDNA for TCR alpha and beta chains was synthesized from specific primers in the conserved constant-segment region. Each cDNA library was double barcoded, with a SMART-Mk sample barcode plus Illumina barcodes, to control for contamination. TruSeq adapter sequences, together with Illumina sample barcodes, were added in two successive PCR steps. Sequencing of the TCR alpha and beta cDNA libraries was done on the Illumina HiSeq platform using custom primers. The published analysis was carried out like this. MiGEC was used to process raw reads and extract unique molecular identifiers, and MiXCR was used to find CDR3 positions. For each individual, recombination models were inferred using an EM algorithm with the repgenHMM and IGoR tools. Shared clonotype analysis was performed with the tcR package in R, normalizing sharing by the product of cloneset sizes. Out-of-frame nonproductive sequences were analyzed to study raw recombination free of thymic and clonal selection effects. TCRdb handled the public reads itself, with Q25 trimming in fastp and clone calling in MiXCR, and kept productive beta chains. Every CDR3 protein is listed once, alongside the most common genes and DNA of its rows. The V and J calls follow TCRdb's processing rather than the paper's. This sample has hundreds of thousands of distinct CDR3 sequences in its table, and around 6% of those were observed once. Clones ranked in the top ten supply around 1.7% of the sample.

All donors were healthy Caucasians. Three unrelated non-twin adults were also sequenced: a male aged 18 to 30, a male aged 50 to 60 and a female aged 50 to 60. Using Miltenyi CD45RO+ enrichment and human naive T-cell isolation kits, memory (CD45RO+) and naive T cells were isolated from PBMC. Material: naive T cells sorted from blood. The label giving this sample's cell subset or site can be read as: cells isolated with a human naive T-cell isolation kit. The sequence derives from a man aged 18 to 29 in good health. This receptor chain uses TRBV6-1 and TRBJ1-2, and TRBD1 may be the D gene, going by 5 matching bases. The CDR3 here reads CASKGRVNYGYTF. The DNA is TGTGCCAGCAAAGGCAGGGTCAACTATGGCTACACCTTC.